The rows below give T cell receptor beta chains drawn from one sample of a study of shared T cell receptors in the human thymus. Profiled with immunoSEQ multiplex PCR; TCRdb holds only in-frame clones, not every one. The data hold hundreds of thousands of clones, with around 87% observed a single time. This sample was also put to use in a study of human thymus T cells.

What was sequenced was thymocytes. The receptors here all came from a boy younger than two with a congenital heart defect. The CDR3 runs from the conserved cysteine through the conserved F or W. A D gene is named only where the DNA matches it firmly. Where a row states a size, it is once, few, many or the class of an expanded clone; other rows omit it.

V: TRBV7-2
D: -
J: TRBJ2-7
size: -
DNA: TGTGCCAGCAGCTCCCTAGGGGACTTCTACGAGCAGTACTTC
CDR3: CASSSLGDFYEQYF

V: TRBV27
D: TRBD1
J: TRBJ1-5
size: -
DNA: TGTGCCAGCAGTCTGGGACAGGGCCGCAATCAGCCCCAGCATTTT
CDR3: CASSLGQGRNQPQHF

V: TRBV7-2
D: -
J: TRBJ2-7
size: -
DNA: TGTGCCAGCAGCTTAGGGGTAGGAGTTCGCGGGATCTGCTGCGAGCAGTACTTC
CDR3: CASSLGVGVRGICCEQYF

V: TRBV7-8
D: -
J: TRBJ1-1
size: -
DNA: TGTGCCAGCAGCCAAATAGCGGGACACTTGAACACTGAAGCTTTCTTT
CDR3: CASSQIAGHLNTEAFF

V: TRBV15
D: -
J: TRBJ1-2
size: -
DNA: TGTGCCACCGGGCGAGATTTAAACCCCTATGGCTACACCTTC
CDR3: CATGRDLNPYGYTF

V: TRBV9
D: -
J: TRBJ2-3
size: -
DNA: TGTGCCAGCAGCGTAGCGGGGAGCACAGATACGCAGTATTTT
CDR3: CASSVAGSTDTQYF

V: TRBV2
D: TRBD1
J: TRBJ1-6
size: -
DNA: TGTGCCAGCAGTGCCGGGACAGCTCCTTCACCCCTCCACTTT
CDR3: CASSAGTAPSPLHF

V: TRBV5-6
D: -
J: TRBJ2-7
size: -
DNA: TGTGCCAGCAGCCTGGGCCCCTACGGGCAGTACTTC
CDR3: CASSLGPYGQYF

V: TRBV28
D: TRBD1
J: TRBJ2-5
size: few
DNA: TGTGCCAGCAGTTTTGGTTTCTTGGGACAGGCCCAAGAGACCCAGTACTTC
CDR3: CASSFGFLGQAQETQYF

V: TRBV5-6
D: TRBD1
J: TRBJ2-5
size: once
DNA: TGTGCCAGCAGCGGGGGGCTGGACAGGGGCCAAGAGACCCAGTACTTC
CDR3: CASSGGLDRGQETQYF

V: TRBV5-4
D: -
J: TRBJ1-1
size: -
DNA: TGTGCCAGCTCCGCCTTGGAGGACGAGAACACTGAAGCTTTCTTT
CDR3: CASSALEDENTEAFF

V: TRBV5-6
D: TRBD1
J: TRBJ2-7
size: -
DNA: TGTGCCAGCAGCCCCAACCCAGCCCGAGGACAGGAGCCCTACGAGCAGTACTTC
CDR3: CASSPNPARGQEPYEQYF

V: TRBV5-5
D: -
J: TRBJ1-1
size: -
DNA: TGTGCCAGCAGCTTCGAGGGTAAGGCTTTCTTT
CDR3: CASSFEGKAFF

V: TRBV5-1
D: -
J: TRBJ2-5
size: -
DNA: TGCGCCAGCAGCTATGTTGGGGCAGGGGATCAAGAGACCCAGTACTTC
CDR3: CASSYVGAGDQETQYF

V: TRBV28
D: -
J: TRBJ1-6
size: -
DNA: TGTGCCAGCAGTTTATCTGATCTCGGGGGCTCCTATAATTCACCCCTCCACTTT
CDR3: CASSLSDLGGSYNSPLHF

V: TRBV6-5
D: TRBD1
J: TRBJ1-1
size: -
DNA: TGTGCCAGCAGTGGGACAGTTGTAATGAACACTGAAGCTTTCTTT
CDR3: CASSGTVVMNTEAFF

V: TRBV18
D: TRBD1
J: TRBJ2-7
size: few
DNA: TGTGCCAGCTCACCGGCGGACAGGGGAAGTTCGCCCCTCTACGAGCAGTACTTC
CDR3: CASSPADRGSSPLYEQYF

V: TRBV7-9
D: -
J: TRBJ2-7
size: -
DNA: TGTGCCAGCAGCCATGCCCTACGCGAGCAGTACTTC
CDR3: CASSHALREQYF

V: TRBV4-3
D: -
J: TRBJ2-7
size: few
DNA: TGCGCCAGCAGCCAAGATAGCCGCGGGTCCGACTCCTACGAGCAGTACTTC
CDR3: CASSQDSRGSDSYEQYF

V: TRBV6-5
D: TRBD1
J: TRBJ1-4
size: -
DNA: TGTGCCAGCAGTTACAAGGGGGCGGCTAATGAAAAACTGTTTTTT
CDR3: CASSYKGAANEKLFF

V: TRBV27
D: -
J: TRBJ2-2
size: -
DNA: TGTGCCAGCCACCGCAGGGGCTCCGGGGAGCTGTTTTTT
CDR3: CASHRRGSGELFF

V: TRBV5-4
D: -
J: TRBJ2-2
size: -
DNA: TGTGCCAGCAGCTCCCCCCGGACTAAGAGAAGGTTTTTT
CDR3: CASSSPRTKRRFF

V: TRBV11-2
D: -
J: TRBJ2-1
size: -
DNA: TGTGCCAGCAGCGCGGATAATGAGCAGTTCTTC
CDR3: CASSADNEQFF

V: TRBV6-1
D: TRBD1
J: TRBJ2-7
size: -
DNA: TGTGCCAGCAGTGACGACAGGGTAACGTACGAGCAGTACTTC
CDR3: CASSDDRVTYEQYF

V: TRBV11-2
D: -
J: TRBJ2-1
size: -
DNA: TGTGCCAGCAGCTTAAAGGTCGAGACTTTCAACCTAAACAATGAGCAGTTCTTC
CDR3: CASSLKVETFNLNNEQFF

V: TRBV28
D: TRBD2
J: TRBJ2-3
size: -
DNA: TGTGCCAGCAGCCGCCCGCTAGCGGGGGACACAGATACGCAGTATTTT
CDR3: CASSRPLAGDTDTQYF

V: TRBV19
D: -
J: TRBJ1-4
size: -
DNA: TGTGCCAGTAGTATTGTAGGGGGTTTGGATGAAAAACTGTTTTTT
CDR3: CASSIVGGLDEKLFF

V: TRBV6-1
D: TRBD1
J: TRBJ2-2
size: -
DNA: TGTGCCAGCAGCCCGGGACAGGGGGCCACCGGGGAGCTGTTTTTT
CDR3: CASSPGQGATGELFF

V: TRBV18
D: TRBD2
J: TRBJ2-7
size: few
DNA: TGTGCCAGCTCACCGGGACTAGGGCAGTACTTC
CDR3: CASSPGLGQYF

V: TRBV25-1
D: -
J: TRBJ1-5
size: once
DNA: TGTGCCAGCAGTGAACAGACAGCCCATCAGCCCCAGCATTTT
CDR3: CASSEQTAHQPQHF

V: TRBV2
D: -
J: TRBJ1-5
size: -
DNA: TGTGCCAGCAGGGAGTTTAGCAATCAGCCCCAGCATTTT
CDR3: CASREFSNQPQHF

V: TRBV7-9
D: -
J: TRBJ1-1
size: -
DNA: TGTGCCAGCAGCTTCTTGGACACCCCAGGGCCTGGGACTGAAGCTTTCTTT
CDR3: CASSFLDTPGPGTEAFF

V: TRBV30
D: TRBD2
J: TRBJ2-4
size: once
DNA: TGTGCCTGGGAGACTAGCGGGAGGGCCGGAAACATTCAGTACTTC
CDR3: CAWETSGRAGNIQYF

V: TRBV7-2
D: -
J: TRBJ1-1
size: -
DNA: TGTGCCAGCAGCCGCGACAGAAACACTGAAGCTTTCTTT
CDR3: CASSRDRNTEAFF

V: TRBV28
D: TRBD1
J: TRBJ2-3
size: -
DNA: TGTGCCAGCAGTTTCCCGGACAGGGGCGCAGATACGCAGTATTTT
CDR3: CASSFPDRGADTQYF

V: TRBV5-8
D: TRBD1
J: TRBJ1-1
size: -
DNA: TGTGCCAGCAGCTTCGAGGACAGGATGAACACTGAAGCTTTCTTT
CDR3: CASSFEDRMNTEAFF

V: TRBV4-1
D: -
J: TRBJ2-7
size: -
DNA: TGCGCCAGCAGCCAAGAGTCCCCAGACAGCGAGCAGTACTTC
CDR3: CASSQESPDSEQYF

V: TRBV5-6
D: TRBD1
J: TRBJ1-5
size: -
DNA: TGTGCCAGCAGCTTGTCGGACAGGGCGGAGATTAGCAATCAGCCCCAGCATTTT
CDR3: CASSLSDRAEISNQPQHF

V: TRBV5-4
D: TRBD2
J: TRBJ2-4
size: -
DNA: TGTGCCGGAAGCGGGGGGGCCAAAAACATTCAGTACTTC
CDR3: CAGSGGAKNIQYF

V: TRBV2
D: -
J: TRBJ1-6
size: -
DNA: TGTGCCAGCAGGGGGCAGTATAATTCCCCCCTCCACTTT
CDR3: CASRGQYNSPLHF